This T cell receptor beta chain was recorded in a study of CD8 T cells in Susac syndrome. After extraction with the RNeasy kit, roughly 0.5 to 1 ug of the RNA was reverse transcribed using random hexamers. TCRdb re-analysed the immunoSEQ multiplex PCR reads in MiXCR, keeping a single row per CDR3 protein. The profile shows about 210,000 distinct CDR3 sequences, about 93% of them singletons. V lost 6 bases and J lost 7, with 15 bases in between. The CDR3 totals 13 residues. The chain has TRBV12-3 or TRBV12-4 and TRBJ2-5, with no clear D. This receptor was identified in a human donor in good health. The sample consisted of CD4+ T cells from PBMCs. CDR3 amino acids: CASSRTDSGTQYF. CDR3 in DNA: TGTGCCAGCAGCCGGACCGACTCGGGGACCCAGTACTTC.